A single sample is the source of the 9 T cell receptor beta chains below, sequenced in a study of Tregs in tolerant kidney transplant recipients. Data came from immunoSEQ multiplex PCR; TCRdb stores just in-frame clones and leaves some out. The sample lists 65,000 to 85,000 clones; around 90% were seen once. The nonmyeloablative bone marrow transplants came from related graft donors, with transient mixed chimerism. The sequences come from CD4+ T cells from blood (PBMCs), collected 24 months after the transplant. Receptors originate from a human patient who received a combined kidney and bone marrow transplant. Some of the T cells may derive from the graft donor.

The genes are TRBV15 and TRBJ2-5; 7 bases agree with TRBD2. The germline CDR1 and CDR2 sequences are LNHNV and YYDKDF (reference sequence). The length of the CDR3 is 19 residues. The trim removed 1 base at V and 1 base at J, leaving 15 bases unmatched. This chain's CDR3 is CATSRAGGAAGVLQETQYF. For the CDR3, the DNA is TGTGCCACCAGCAGAGCGGGCGGTGCGGCGGGGGTCCTCCAAGAGACCCAGTACTTC.

The chain links TRBV4-3 to TRBJ2-1; maybe TRBD2 (7 bases). CDR1 is LGHNA and CDR2 is YSLEER in the germline V gene. CDR3 length: 16 amino acids. Trimming took off 4 bases at V and 7 bases at J, with 20 bases between the two ends. Written as DNA, the CDR3 is TGCGCCAGCAGCCGAGGGTCGGGGGGCAACGTTAATGAGCAGTTCTTC. Amino acids: CASSRGSGGNVNEQFF.

The chain couples TRBV7-6 to TRBJ2-3, with TRBD2 identical over 10 bases. J gave up 1 base and V 0 bases, and 4 bases lay outside the gene matches. Germline V gene lookup returns CDR1 SGHVS and CDR2 FNYEAQ. The CDR3 spans 17 residues. CDR3 amino acids: CASSLARTSGGTDTQYF. For the CDR3, the DNA is TGTGCCAGCAGCTTAGCGCGAACTAGCGGGGGCACAGATACGCAGTATTTT. Filled out from reference TRBV7-6 and TRBJ2-3, the complete variable domain reads GAGVSQSPRYKVTKRGQDVALRCDPISGHVSLYWYRQALGQGPEFLTYFNYEAQQDKSGLPNDRFSAERPEGSISTLTIQRTEQRDSAMYRCASSLARTSGGTDTQYFGPGTRLTVL.

The chain links TRBV30 to TRBJ2-2; 9 bases match TRBD2. The germline gives CDR1 GTSNPN, CDR2 SVGIG (reference sequence). With V trimmed by 0 bases and J by 0 bases, 2 bases remained unmatched. The CDR3 spans 16 residues. The CDR3 DNA sequence: TGTGCCTGGAGTGTGCCTAGCGGGGCGAACACCGGGGAGCTGTTTTTT. This encodes CAWSVPSGANTGELFF.

The rearrangement uses TRBV5-1 and TRBJ2-3, with D possibly being TRBD1 (6 bases). V dropped 1 base and J dropped 3 bases, with 6 bases sitting between them. Per germline, CDR1 SGHRS and CDR2 YFSETQ. CDR3 length: 13 residues. The CDR3 region has the DNA TGCGCCAGCAGCTTGCAGGGGACAGATACGCAGTATTTT. Protein sequence: CASSLQGTDTQYF.

This chain joins TRBV18 and TRBJ2-7; TRBD2 matches 15 bases. This CDR3 contains 20 residues. V dropped 6 bases and J dropped 2; count of bases not matched to a gene: 17. CDR1 and CDR2 (germline): KGHSH, LQKENI. The CDR3 DNA sequence: TGTGCCAGCTCCCTTCTAACACCGGGGACTAGCGGGAGGTTCCCCTACGAGCAGTACTTC. Translating it yields CASSLLTPGTSGRFPYEQYF.

This clone was found once. The chain carries TRBV30 and TRBJ1-5, with 7 positions matching TRBD1. The CDR3 sequence is 15 residues long. Looked up from germline, CDR1 is GTSNPN and CDR2 is SVGIG (reference sequence). Germline trimming cut 0 bases from V and 2 bases from J; bases unmatched to any gene: 4. The CDR3: CAWSVPTGGNQPQHF. CDR3 nucleotide sequence: TGTGCCTGGAGTGTTCCAACAGGGGGCAATCAGCCCCAGCATTTT.

Remarks on this clone: In the same sample, other DNA sequences code for this CDR3. This chain connects TRBV30 to TRBJ2-1, with 12 nucleotides matching TRBD2. With 2 bases clipped from V and 10 bases from J, the junction kept 18 bases outside the gene matches. The CDR3 has 18 residues. The germline gives CDR1 GTSNPN, CDR2 SVGIG (reference sequence). The CDR3 nucleotides read TGTGCCTGGAGTCAGGACACAGGTACTAGCGGGGGGTTGGGAGAGCAGTTCTTC. Its translation: CAWSQDTGTSGGLGEQFF.

This clone occurred once. The rearrangement joins TRBV10-3 to TRBJ2-5; D gene uncertain. Germline lookup yields CDR1 ENHRY and CDR2 SYGVKD. The CDR3 is made up of 13 amino acids. The ends were cut back, 3 bases at V and 0 bases at J, with 5 bases in the middle. CDR3 amino acids: CAISEDNQETQYF. CDR3 nucleotides: TGTGCCATCAGTGAAGACAACCAAGAGACCCAGTACTTC.